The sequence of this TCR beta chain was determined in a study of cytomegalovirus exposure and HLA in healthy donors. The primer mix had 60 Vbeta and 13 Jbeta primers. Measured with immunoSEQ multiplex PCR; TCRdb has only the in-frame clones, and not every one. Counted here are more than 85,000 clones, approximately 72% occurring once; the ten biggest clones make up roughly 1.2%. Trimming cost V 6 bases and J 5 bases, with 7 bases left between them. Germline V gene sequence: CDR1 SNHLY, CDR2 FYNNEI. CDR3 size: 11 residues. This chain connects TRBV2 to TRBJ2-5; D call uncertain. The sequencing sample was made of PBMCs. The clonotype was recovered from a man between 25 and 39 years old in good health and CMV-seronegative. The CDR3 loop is CASRSEETQYF. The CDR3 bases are TGTGCCAGCAGATCGGAGGAGACCCAGTACTTC.